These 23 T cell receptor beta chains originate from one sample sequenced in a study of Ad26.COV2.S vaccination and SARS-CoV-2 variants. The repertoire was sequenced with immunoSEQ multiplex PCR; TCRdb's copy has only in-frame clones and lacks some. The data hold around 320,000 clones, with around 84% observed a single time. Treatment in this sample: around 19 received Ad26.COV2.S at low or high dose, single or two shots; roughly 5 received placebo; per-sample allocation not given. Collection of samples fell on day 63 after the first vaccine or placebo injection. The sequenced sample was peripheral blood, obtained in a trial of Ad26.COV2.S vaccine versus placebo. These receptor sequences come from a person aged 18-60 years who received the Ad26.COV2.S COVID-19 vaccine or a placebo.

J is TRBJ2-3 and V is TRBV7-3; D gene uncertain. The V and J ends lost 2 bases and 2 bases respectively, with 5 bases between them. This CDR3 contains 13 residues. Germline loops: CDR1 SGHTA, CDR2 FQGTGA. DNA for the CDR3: TGTGCCAGCAGCTTATACGACACAGATACGCAGTATTTT. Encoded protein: CASSLYDTDTQYF.

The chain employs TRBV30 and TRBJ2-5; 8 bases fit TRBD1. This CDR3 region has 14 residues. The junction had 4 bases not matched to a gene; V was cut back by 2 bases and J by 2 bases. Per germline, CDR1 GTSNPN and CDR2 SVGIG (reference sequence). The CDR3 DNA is TGTGCCTGGAGTCGGACAGGGATTCAAGAGACCCAGTACTTC. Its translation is CAWSRTGIQETQYF.

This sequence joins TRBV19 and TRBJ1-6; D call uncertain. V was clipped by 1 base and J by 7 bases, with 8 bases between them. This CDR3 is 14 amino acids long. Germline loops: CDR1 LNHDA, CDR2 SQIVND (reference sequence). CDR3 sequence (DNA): TGTGCCAGTAGTATAGCCAGCCCGAATTCACCCCTCCACTTT. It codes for CASSIASPNSPLHF.

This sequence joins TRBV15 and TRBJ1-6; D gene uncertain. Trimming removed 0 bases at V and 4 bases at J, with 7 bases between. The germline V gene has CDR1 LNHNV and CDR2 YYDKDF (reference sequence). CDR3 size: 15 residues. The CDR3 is CATSREAGYNSPLHF. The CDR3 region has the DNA TGTGCCACCAGCAGAGAGGCAGGATATAATTCACCCCTCCACTTT.

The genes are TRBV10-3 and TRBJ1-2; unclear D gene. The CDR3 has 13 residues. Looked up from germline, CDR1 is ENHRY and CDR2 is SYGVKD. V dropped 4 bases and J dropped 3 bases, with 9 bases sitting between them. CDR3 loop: CAISGGRDYGYTF. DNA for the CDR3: TGTGCCATCAGTGGTGGTCGAGACTATGGCTACACCTTC.

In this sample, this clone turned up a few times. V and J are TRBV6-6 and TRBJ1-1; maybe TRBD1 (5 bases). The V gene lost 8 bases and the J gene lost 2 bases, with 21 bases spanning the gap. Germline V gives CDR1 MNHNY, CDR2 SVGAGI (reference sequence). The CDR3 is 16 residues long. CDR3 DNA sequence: TGTGCCAGCTACGATCCCACCAGGGATCGCAACACTGAAGCTTTCTTT. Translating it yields CASYDPTRDRNTEAFF.

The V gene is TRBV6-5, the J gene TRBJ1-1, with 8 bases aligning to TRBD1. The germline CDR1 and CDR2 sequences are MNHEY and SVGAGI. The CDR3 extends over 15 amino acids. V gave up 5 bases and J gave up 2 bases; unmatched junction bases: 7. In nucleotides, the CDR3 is TGTGCCAGCAGTCTTACAGGGGGGGGAAACACTGAAGCTTTCTTT. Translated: CASSLTGGGNTEAFF.

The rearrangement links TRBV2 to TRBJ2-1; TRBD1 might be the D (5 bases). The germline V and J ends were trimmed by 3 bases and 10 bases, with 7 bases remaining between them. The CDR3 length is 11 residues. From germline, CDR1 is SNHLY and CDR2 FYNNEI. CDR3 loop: CASSDGAEQFF. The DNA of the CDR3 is TGTGCCAGCAGTGATGGGGCAGAGCAGTTCTTC. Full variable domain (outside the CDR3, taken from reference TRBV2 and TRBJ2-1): EPEVTQTPSHQVTQMGQEVILRCVPISNHLYFYWYRQILGQKVEFLVSFYNNEISEKSEIFDDQFSVERPDGSNFTLKIRSTKLEDSAMYFCASSDGAEQFFGPGTRLTVL.

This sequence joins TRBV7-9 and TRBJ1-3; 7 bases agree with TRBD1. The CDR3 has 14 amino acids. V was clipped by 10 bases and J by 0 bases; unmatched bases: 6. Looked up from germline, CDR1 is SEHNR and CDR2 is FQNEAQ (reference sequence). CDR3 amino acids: CATGQVSSGNTIYF. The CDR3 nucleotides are TGTGCCACTGGACAGGTCTCCTCTGGAAACACCATATATTTT.

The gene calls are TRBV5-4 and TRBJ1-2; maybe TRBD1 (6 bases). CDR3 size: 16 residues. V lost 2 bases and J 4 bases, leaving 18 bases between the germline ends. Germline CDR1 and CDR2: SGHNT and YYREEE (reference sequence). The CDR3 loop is CASSFGQHEALYGYTF. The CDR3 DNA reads TGTGCCAGCAGCTTCGGACAGCACGAAGCCCTCTATGGCTACACCTTC.

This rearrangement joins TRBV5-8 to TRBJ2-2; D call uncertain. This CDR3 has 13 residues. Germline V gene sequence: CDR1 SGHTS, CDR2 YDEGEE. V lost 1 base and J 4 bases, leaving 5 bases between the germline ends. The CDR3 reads CASSLHITGELFF. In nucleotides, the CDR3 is TGTGCCAGCAGCTTGCACATCACCGGGGAGCTGTTTTTT.

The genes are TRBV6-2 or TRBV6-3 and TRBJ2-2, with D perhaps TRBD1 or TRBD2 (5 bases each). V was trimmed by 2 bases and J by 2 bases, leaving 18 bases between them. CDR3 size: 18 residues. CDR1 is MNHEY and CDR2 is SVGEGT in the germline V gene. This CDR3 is CASSYGVRENPNTGELFF. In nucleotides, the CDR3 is TGTGCCAGCAGTTACGGGGTCAGGGAGAACCCCAACACCGGGGAGCTGTTTTTT.

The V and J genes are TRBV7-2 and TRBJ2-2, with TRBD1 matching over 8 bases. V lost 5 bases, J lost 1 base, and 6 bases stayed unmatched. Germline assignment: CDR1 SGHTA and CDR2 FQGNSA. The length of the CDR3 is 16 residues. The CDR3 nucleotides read TGTGCCAGCAGCGCAGCCGGGACAGGGAACACCGGGGAGCTGTTTTTT. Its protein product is CASSAAGTGNTGELFF.

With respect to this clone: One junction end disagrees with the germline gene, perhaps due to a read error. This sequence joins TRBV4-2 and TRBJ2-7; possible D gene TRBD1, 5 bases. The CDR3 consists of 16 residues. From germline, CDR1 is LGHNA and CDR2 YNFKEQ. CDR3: CASSQDGAADAYEQYF. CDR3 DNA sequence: TGTGCCAGCAGTCAAGATGGGGCGGCAGATGCCTACGAGCAGTACTTC.

CDR3 in DNA: TGTGCCACCAGCAGGGACAGGGGCTACGAGCAGTACTTC. It specifies CATSRDRGYEQYF. The rearrangement links TRBV15 to TRBJ2-7; 9 bases match TRBD1. Germline lookup yields CDR1 LNHNV and CDR2 YYDKDF (reference sequence). J gave up 3 bases and V 3 bases, and 0 bases lay outside the gene matches. CDR3 size: 13 residues. Variable domain in full (rest from reference TRBV15 and TRBJ2-7): DAMVIQNPRYQVTQFGKPVTLSCSQTLNHNVMYWYQQKSSQAPKLLFHYYDKDFNNEADTPDNFQSRRPNTSFCFLDIRSPGLGDTAMYLCATSRDRGYEQYFGPGTRLTVT.

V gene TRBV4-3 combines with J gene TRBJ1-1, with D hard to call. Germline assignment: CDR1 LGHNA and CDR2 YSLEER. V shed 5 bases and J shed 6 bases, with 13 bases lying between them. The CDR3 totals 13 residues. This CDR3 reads CASSSVSGAEAFF. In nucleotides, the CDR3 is TGCGCCAGCAGCTCCGTTTCAGGCGCTGAAGCTTTCTTT.

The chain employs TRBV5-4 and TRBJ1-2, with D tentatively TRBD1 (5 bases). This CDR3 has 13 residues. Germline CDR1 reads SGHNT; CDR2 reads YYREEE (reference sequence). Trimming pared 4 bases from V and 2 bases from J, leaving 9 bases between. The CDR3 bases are TGTGCCAGCAGCAATCGACAGAACTATGGCTACACCTTC. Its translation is CASSNRQNYGYTF. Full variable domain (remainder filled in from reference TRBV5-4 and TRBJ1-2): ETGVTQSPTHLIKTRGQQVTLRCSSQSGHNTVSWYQQALGQGPQFIFQYYREEENGRGNFPPRFSGLQFPNYSSELNVNALELDDSALYLCASSNRQNYGYTFGSGTRLTVV.

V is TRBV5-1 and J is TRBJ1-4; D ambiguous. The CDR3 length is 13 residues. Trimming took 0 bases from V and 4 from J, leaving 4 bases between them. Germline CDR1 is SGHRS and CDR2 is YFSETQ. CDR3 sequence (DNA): TGCGCCAGCAGCTTGGACGGTAATGAAAAACTGTTTTTT. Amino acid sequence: CASSLDGNEKLFF.

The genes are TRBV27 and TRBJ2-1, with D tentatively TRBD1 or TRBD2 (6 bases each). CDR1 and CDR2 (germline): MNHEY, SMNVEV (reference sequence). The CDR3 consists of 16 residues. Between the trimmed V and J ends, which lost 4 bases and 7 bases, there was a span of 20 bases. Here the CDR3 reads CASSSPSRGPRNEQFF. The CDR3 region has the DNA TGTGCCAGCAGTTCCCCGAGCCGGGGGCCGAGAAATGAGCAGTTCTTC.

CDR3 region: CASSDSTSGNSPLHF. CDR3 coding DNA: TGTGCCAGCAGTGACTCGACGTCGGGAAATTCACCCCTCCACTTT. This chain uses TRBV6-4 with TRBJ1-6; no clear D. The length of the CDR3 is 15 residues. V was pared by 0 bases and J by 7 bases, with 10 bases between. Germline-derived CDR1 and CDR2 are MRHNA and SNTAGT.

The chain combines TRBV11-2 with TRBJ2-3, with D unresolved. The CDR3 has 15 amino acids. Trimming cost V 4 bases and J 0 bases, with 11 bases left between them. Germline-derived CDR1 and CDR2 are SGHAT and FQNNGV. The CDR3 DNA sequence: TGTGCCAGCAGCTCCATCCTAGGTAGCACAGATACGCAGTATTTT. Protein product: CASSSILGSTDTQYF.

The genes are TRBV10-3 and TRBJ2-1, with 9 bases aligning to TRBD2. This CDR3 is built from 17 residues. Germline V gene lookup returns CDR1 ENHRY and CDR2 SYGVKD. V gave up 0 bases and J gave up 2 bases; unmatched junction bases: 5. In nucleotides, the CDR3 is TGTGCCATCAGTGAGTCTAAGCGGGGGGTCCCCTACAATGAGCAGTTCTTC. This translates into CAISESKRGVPYNEQFF.

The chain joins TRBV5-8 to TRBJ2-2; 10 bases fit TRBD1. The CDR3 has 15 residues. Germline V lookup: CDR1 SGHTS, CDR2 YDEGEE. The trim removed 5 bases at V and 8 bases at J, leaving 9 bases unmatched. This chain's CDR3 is CASRRQGARAGELFF. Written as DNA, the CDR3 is TGTGCCAGCAGAAGACAGGGGGCTAGAGCAGGGGAGCTGTTTTTT.